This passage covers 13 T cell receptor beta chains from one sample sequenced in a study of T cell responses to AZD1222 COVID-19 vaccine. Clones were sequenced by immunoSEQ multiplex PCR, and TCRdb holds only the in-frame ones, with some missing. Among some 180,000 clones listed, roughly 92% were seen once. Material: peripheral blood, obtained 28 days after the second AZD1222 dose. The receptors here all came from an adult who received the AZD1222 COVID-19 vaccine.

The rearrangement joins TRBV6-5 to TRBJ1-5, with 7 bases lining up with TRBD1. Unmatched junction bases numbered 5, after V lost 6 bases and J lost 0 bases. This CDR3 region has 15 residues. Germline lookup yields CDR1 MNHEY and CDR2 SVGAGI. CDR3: CASRNDRDSNQPQHF. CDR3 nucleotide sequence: TGTGCCAGCAGGAATGACAGGGATAGCAATCAGCCCCAGCATTTT.

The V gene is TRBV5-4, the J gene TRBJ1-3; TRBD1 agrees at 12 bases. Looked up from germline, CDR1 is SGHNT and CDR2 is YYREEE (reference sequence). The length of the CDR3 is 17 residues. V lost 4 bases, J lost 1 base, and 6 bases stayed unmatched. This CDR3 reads CASSPPGQGASGNTIYF. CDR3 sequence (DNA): TGTGCCAGCAGCCCACCGGGACAGGGGGCTTCTGGAAACACCATATATTTT.

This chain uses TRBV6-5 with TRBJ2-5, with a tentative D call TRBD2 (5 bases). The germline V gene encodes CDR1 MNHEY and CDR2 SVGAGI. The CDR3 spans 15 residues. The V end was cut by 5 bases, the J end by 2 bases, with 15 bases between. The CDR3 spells CASSPPPGEQETQYF. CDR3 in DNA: TGTGCCAGCAGTCCCCCGCCCGGGGAACAAGAGACCCAGTACTTC.

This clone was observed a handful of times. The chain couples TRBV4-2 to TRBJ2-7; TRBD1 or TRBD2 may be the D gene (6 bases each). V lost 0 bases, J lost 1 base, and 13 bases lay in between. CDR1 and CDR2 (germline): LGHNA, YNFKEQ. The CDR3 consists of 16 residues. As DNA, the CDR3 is TGTGCCAGCAGCCAAGATGGGGGGCGGCCGTCCTACGAGCAGTACTTC. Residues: CASSQDGGRPSYEQYF.

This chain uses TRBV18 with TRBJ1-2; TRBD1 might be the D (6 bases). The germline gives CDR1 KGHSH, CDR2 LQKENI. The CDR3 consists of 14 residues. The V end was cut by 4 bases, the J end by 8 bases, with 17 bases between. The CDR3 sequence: CASSLTGIGDGYTF. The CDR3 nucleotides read TGTGCCAGCTCACTCACAGGGATCGGTGACGGCTACACCTTC.

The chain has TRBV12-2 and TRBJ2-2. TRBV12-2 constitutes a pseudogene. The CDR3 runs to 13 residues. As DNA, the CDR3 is TGTGCAAGTCGCTTAGGGTTCACCGGGGAGCTGTTTTTT. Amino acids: CASRLGFTGELFF.

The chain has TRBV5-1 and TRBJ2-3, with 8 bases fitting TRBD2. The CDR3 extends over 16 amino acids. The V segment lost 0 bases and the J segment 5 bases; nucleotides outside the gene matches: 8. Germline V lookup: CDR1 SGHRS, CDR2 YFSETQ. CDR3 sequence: CASSLGGGLAGDTQYF. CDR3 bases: TGCGCCAGCAGCTTGGGTGGCGGGCTAGCGGGAGATACGCAGTATTTT.

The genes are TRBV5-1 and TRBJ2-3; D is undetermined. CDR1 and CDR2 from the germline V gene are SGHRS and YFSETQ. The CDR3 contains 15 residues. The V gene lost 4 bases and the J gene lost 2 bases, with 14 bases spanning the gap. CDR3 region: CASSPRMASTDTQYF. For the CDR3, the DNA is TGCGCCAGCAGCCCTCGAATGGCGTCCACAGATACGCAGTATTTT.

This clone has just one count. As DNA, the CDR3 is TGTGCCAGCAGCCCGACAGGGGTAGTAAGGGAAAAACTGTTTTTT. It codes for CASSPTGVVREKLFF. This chain connects TRBV3-1 (or the pseudogene TRBV3-2) to TRBJ1-4, with 8 bases aligning to TRBD1. After removal of 4 bases from V and 8 bases from J, the junction contained 9 bases not matched to a gene. The CDR3 spans 15 residues. Per the germline V gene, CDR1 is LGHDT and CDR2 is YNNKEL (reference sequence).

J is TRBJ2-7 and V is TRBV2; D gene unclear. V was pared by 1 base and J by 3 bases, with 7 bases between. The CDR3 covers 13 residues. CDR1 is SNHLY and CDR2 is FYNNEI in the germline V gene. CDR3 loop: CASSEGWGYEQYF. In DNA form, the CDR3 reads TGTGCCAGCAGTGAAGGGTGGGGCTACGAGCAGTACTTC.

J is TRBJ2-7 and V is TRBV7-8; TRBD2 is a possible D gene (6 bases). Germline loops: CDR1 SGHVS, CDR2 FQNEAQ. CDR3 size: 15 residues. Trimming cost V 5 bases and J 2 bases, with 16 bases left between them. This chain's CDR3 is CASSPISGAAYEQYF. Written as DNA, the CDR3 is TGTGCCAGCAGCCCTATTAGCGGAGCCGCCTACGAGCAGTACTTC.

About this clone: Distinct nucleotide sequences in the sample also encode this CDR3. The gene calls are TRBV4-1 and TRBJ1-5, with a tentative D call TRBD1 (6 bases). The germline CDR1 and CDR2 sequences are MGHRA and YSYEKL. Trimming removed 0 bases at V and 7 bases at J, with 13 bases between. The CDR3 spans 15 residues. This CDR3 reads CASSQDGGGGQPQHF. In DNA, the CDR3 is TGCGCCAGCAGCCAAGATGGTGGGGGGGGCCAGCCCCAGCATTTT.

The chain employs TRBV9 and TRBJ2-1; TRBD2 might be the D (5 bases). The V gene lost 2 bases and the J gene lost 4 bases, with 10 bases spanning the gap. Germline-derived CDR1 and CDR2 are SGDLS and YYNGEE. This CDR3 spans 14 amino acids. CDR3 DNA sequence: TGTGCCAGCAGCGTGGGAGTTTTGTACAATGAGCAGTTCTTC. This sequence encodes CASSVGVLYNEQFF. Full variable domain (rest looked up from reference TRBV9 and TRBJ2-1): DSGVTQTPKHLITATGQRVTLRCSPRSGDLSVYWYQQSLDQGLQFLIQYYNGEERAKGNILERFSAQQFPDLHSELNLSSLELGDSALYFCASSVGVLYNEQFFGPGTRLTVL.